These T cell receptor beta chains were read from a single sample in a study of blood T cell repertoires in COVID-19. The assay was immunoSEQ multiplex PCR, and TCRdb's table has in-frame clones only and misses some. The sample consists of around 250,000 clones, about 89% of them appearing once. Sequenced input: PBMCs or T cells enriched from blood (not recorded which). These receptors all come from a woman in her 30s who had recovered from COVID-19. Both conserved end residues are part of each CDR3. D genes are given only for firm matches. Size is omitted from some rows. Given values are once, few, many or a class for expanded clones.

d_gene	v_gene	j_gene	abundance	CDR3aa	CDR3nt
TRBD2	TRBV4-1	TRBJ2-7	once	CASSQAILAGFYEQYF	TGCGCCAGCAGCCAAGCTATACTAGCGGGATTTTACGAGCAGTACTTC
-	TRBV3-1/TRBV3-2	TRBJ2-5	-	CASSQDVNTQYF	TGTGCCAGCAGCCAAGATGTCAATACCCAGTACTTC
TRBD1	TRBV10-3	TRBJ2-2	-	CAISDPGQAGSGELFF	TGTGCCATCAGTGATCCGGGACAGGCGGGGTCCGGGGAGCTGTTTTTT
TRBD1	TRBV6-5	TRBJ1-5	few	CASSYETGGSQPQHF	TGTGCCAGCAGTTATGAGACAGGGGGCAGTCAGCCCCAGCATTTT
TRBD1	TRBV28	TRBJ1-5	-	CASSSGTGVFSNQPQHF	TGTGCCAGCAGTTCCGGGACAGGGGTCTTTAGCAATCAGCCCCAGCATTTT
-	TRBV5-1	TRBJ1-5	-	CASSLGPVNQPQHF	TGCGCCAGCAGCTTGGGGCCAGTGAATCAGCCCCAGCATTTT
-	TRBV13	TRBJ1-6	-	CASSLLRQGIKNSPLHF	TGTGCCAGCAGCTTATTGAGGCAGGGGATCAAAAATTCACCCCTCCACTTT
TRBD1	TRBV7-8	TRBJ1-1	-	CASSLRGTGTNTEAFF	TGTGCCAGCAGCTTAAGAGGGACAGGCACAAACACTGAAGCTTTCTTT
TRBD2	TRBV28	TRBJ2-1	-	CASSLGTNPWDEQFF	TGTGCCAGCAGTTTAGGGACTAACCCTTGGGATGAGCAGTTCTTC
-	TRBV4-3	TRBJ1-4	-	CASSRFRGTNEKLFF	TGCGCCAGCAGCCGTTTCCGGGGAACTAATGAAAAACTGTTTTTT
TRBD1	TRBV5-1	TRBJ1-2	-	CASSLGGTANYGYTF	TGCGCCAGCAGCTTGGGGGGGACAGCTAACTATGGCTACACCTTC
TRBD2	TRBV11-3	TRBJ2-5	-	CASSLGLAGEETQYF	TGTGCCAGCAGCCTCGGACTAGCGGGTGAAGAGACCCAGTACTTC
-	TRBV2	TRBJ1-5	-	CASTGEGQPQHF	TGTGCCAGCACAGGGGAAGGGCAGCCCCAGCATTTT
TRBD1	TRBV5-1	TRBJ1-5	-	CASSLAGTGYQPQHF	TGCGCCAGCAGCCTGGCCGGGACAGGCTATCAGCCCCAGCATTTT
TRBD2	TRBV27	TRBJ2-3	-	CASSPPGLSMQYF	TGTGCCAGCAGTCCCCCGGGACTAAGTATGCAGTATTTT
TRBD1	TRBV4-3	TRBJ2-5	-	CASSQDGGQGGTQYF	TGCGCCAGCAGCCAAGATGGGGGACAGGGTGGGACCCAGTACTTC
-	TRBV4-3	TRBJ1-3	-	CASSQALGRTFSGNTIYF	TGCGCCAGCAGCCAAGCCCTGGGTCGGACATTCTCTGGAAACACCATATATTTT
-	TRBV10-3	TRBJ1-6	-	CAISESMASPLHF	TGTGCCATCAGTGAGTCTATGGCTTCACCCCTCCACTTT
-	TRBV24-1	TRBJ2-2	once	CATSDLARDTGELFF	TGTGCCACCAGTGATTTGGCCAGGGACACCGGGGAGCTGTTTTTT
-	TRBV28	TRBJ2-2	-	CASSLFTGELFF	TGTGCCAGCAGTCTCTTCACCGGGGAGCTGTTTTTT
TRBD2	TRBV13	TRBJ2-1	-	CASSPQILAGYNEQFF	TGTGCCAGCAGCCCCCAGATCCTAGCGGGGTACAATGAGCAGTTCTTC
TRBD1	TRBV11-3	TRBJ2-1	-	CASSLGTGVYNEQFF	TGTGCCAGCAGCTTAGGGACAGGGGTATACAATGAGCAGTTCTTC
-	TRBV28	TRBJ1-2	-	CAYSSGSSNYGYTF	TGTGCCTACTCAAGTGGTAGCTCAAACTATGGCTACACCTTC
TRBD2	TRBV4-3	TRBJ2-5	-	CASSQDPSGRAGETQYF	TGCGCCAGCAGCCAAGATCCTAGCGGGAGGGCCGGGGAGACCCAGTACTTC
-	TRBV27	TRBJ1-5	-	CASSVTDPSNQPQHF	TGTGCCAGCAGTGTGACAGACCCCAGCAATCAGCCCCAGCATTTT
-	TRBV14	TRBJ1-6	once	CASSQQSGLSGRSPLHF	TGTGCCAGCAGCCAACAATCCGGACTGTCCGGTAGATCACCCCTCCACTTT
-	TRBV7-2	TRBJ1-1	-	CASSLGLTLNTEAFF	TGTGCCAGCAGCTTAGGGTTGACACTTAACACTGAAGCTTTCTTT
-	TRBV19	TRBJ1-4	-	CASSIPGKGDEKLFF	TGTGCCAGTAGTATCCCCGGGAAGGGGGATGAAAAACTGTTTTTT
TRBD2	TRBV7-3	TRBJ2-2	-	CASSFGGGLAPGELFF	TGTGCCAGCAGCTTCGGCGGGGGACTAGCCCCCGGGGAGCTGTTTTTT
-	TRBV4-3	TRBJ1-6	few	CASSQDVHAESPLHF	TGCGCCAGCAGCCAAGATGTACATGCGGAATCACCCCTCCACTTT
-	TRBV9	TRBJ1-4	-	CASSVSGTGTNEKLFF	TGTGCCAGCAGCGTAAGTGGCACAGGGACTAATGAAAAACTGTTTTTT
-	TRBV4-1	TRBJ2-7	-	CASSHDRQLFYEQYF	TGCGCCAGCAGCCACGACCGACAGCTATTCTACGAGCAGTACTTC